These 25 T cell receptor beta chains were sequenced from one sample in a study of blood T cell repertoires in COVID-19. Assay used: immunoSEQ multiplex PCR; TCRdb lists only in-frame clones, some missing. This sample has fewer than 350,000 clones, with around 90% found just once. The sample comprised peripheral blood. Every receptor here comes from a man younger than 35 with active or convalescent COVID-19.

The rearrangement uses TRBV14 and TRBJ1-1; no clear D gene. Germline V lookup: CDR1 SGHDN, CDR2 FVKESK. This CDR3 has 13 amino acids. Trimming left V 3 bases short and J 1 base short, with 6 bases between. The CDR3 is CASSQRPNTEAFF. The CDR3 DNA reads TGTGCCAGCAGCCAGCGCCCGAACACTGAAGCTTTCTTT.

The V and J genes are TRBV15 and TRBJ2-7; D might be TRBD2 (5 bases). The length of the CDR3 is 13 residues. The V gene lost 3 bases and the J gene lost 5 bases, with 11 bases spanning the gap. Germline CDR1 LNHNV, CDR2 YYDKDF (reference sequence). CDR3 sequence reads: CATSRGRADEQYF. The CDR3 nucleotides read TGTGCCACCAGCAGGGGGAGAGCTGACGAGCAGTACTTC.

The chain joins TRBV6-5 to TRBJ2-7; 9 bases fit TRBD1. The V segment lost 5 bases and the J segment 2 bases; nucleotides outside the gene matches: 4. Germline-derived CDR1 and CDR2 are MNHEY and SVGAGI. The CDR3 is made up of 14 amino acids. The CDR3 DNA reads as TGTGCCAGCAGTAAGGGACAGGGACCCTACGAGCAGTACTTC. Residues: CASSKGQGPYEQYF.

J is TRBJ1-2 and V is TRBV6-5; no reliable D call. CDR3 length: 14 amino acids. CDR1 MNHEY and CDR2 SVGAGI come from the germline V gene. V was pared by 0 bases and J by 8 bases, with 13 bases between. The CDR3: CASSYSFGLRGYTF. The CDR3, as DNA: TGTGCCAGCAGTTACTCTTTCGGGTTGCGGGGCTACACCTTC.

In its sample, this clone was seen a few times. The CDR3, as DNA: TGCGCCAGCAGTGTGGAGACAGGGCTAGCGAAGTTCTTC. As protein: CASSVETGLAKFF. The chain joins TRBV10-1 to TRBJ2-1, with a tentative D call TRBD1 (7 bases). CDR3 size: 13 residues. Trimming pared 4 bases from V and 14 bases from J, leaving 18 bases between. Germline V gives CDR1 WNHNN, CDR2 SYGVQD (reference sequence).

The rearrangement links TRBV19 to TRBJ1-1; no reliable D call. V dropped 3 bases and J dropped 11 bases, with 10 bases sitting between them. CDR1 is LNHDA, CDR2 SQIVND, per germline (reference sequence). CDR3 size: 11 residues. CDR3 sequence (DNA): TGTGCCAGTAGTATCGGGGTTCTTGCTTTCTTT. Translating gives CASSIGVLAFF. Filled out from reference TRBV19 and TRBJ1-1, the complete variable domain reads DGGITQSPKYLFRKEGQNVTLSCEQNLNHDAMYWYRQDPGQGLRLIYYSQIVNDFQKGDIAEGYSVSREKKESFPLTVTSAQKNPTAFYLCASSIGVLAFFGQGTRLTVV.

The chain couples TRBV9 to TRBJ1-1; D is unclear. The V gene's germline CDR1 is SGDLS and CDR2 YYNGEE. V was trimmed by 4 bases and J by 5 bases, leaving 12 bases between them. This CDR3 has 13 amino acids. The CDR3 loop reads CASSLSGSTEAFF. CDR3 bases: TGTGCCAGCAGCTTAAGCGGGAGTACTGAAGCTTTCTTT.

The chain couples TRBV25-1 to TRBJ1-1, with 8 positions matching TRBD1. This CDR3 contains 16 residues. Germline CDR1 reads MGHDK; CDR2 reads SYGVNS. The V segment lost 4 bases and the J segment 5 bases; nucleotides outside the gene matches: 12. The CDR3 region has the DNA TGTGCCAGCAGTGGGTTGACAGGGGCTAGAGGAACTGAAGCTTTCTTT. Protein: CASSGLTGARGTEAFF.

Of note for this clone: Other DNA sequences from this sample encode an identical CDR3 as well. As DNA, the CDR3 is TGTGCCAGCAGCCCGGGACTAGCGGGGGGCCCGGAGACCCAGTACTTC. Encoded protein: CASSPGLAGGPETQYF. The gene calls are TRBV5-4 and TRBJ2-5, with 15 bases identical to TRBD2. This CDR3 has 16 residues. Trimming took 4 bases from V and 5 from J; bases not matched to a gene: 6. The germline gives CDR1 SGHNT, CDR2 YYREEE (reference sequence).

This rearrangement joins TRBV11-2 to TRBJ2-1, with TRBD2 identical over 10 bases. The germline CDR1 and CDR2 sequences are SGHAT and FQNNGV. CDR3 length: 15 amino acids. With 5 bases clipped from V and 4 bases from J, the junction kept 5 bases outside the gene matches. CDR3 sequence: CASSTWTSGYNEQFF. CDR3 coding DNA: TGTGCCAGCAGCACCTGGACTAGCGGATACAATGAGCAGTTCTTC.

The chain uses TRBV14 and TRBJ2-7; D is perhaps TRBD1 (6 bases). The CDR3 extends over 16 amino acids. V lost 3 bases and J 3 bases, leaving 18 bases between the germline ends. Germline V CDR1 and CDR2: SGHDN, FVKESK. CDR3 DNA: TGTGCCAGCAGCCATTGGACAGCCGGGCTCGGCTACGAGCAGTACTTC. Encoded protein: CASSHWTAGLGYEQYF.

The rearrangement links TRBV18 to TRBJ1-2, with unresolved D. CDR1 and CDR2 (germline): KGHSH, LQKENI. V was shortened by 1 base and J by 7 bases, with 7 bases between the two germline ends. The CDR3 sequence is 12 residues long. The CDR3 region is CASSPLRGGYTF. As DNA, the CDR3 is TGTGCCAGCTCACCACTGAGAGGTGGCTACACCTTC.

The rearrangement joins TRBV27 to TRBJ2-3; D gene uncertain. The CDR3 contains 11 residues. In germline, CDR1 is MNHEY, CDR2 SMNVEV (reference sequence). With 5 bases removed from V and 2 bases from J, the gap between germline ends came to 2 bases. In DNA, the CDR3 is TGTGCCAGCAGTCACACAGATACGCAGTATTTT. This codes for CASSHTDTQYF.

This chain uses TRBV19 with TRBJ1-1; TRBD1 matches 9 bases. This CDR3 comprises 14 residues. After removal of 7 bases from V and 1 base from J, the junction contained 4 bases not matched to a gene. CDR1 is LNHDA and CDR2 is SQIVND in the germline V gene (reference sequence). The CDR3 region is CASIRTGENTEAFF. DNA of the CDR3: TGTGCCAGTATTCGGACAGGGGAGAACACTGAAGCTTTCTTT.

In its sample, this clone was seen a few times. The genes are TRBV5-5 and TRBJ1-2, with a possible D match to TRBD1 (5 bases). Germline-derived CDR1 and CDR2 are SGHKS and YYEKEE (reference sequence). The CDR3 covers 12 residues. Trimming shortened V by 2 bases and J by 9 bases, and 11 bases separated the two germline ends. This CDR3 reads CASSLQDQSYTF. The CDR3 nucleotides read TGTGCCAGCAGCTTACAGGACCAGAGCTACACCTTC.

The V and J genes are TRBV10-1 and TRBJ2-1, with 8 bases that match TRBD2. Germline CDR1 is WNHNN and CDR2 is SYGVQD (reference sequence). The J segment lost 6 bases and the V segment lost 0 bases, leaving 1 base of the junction unmatched. There are 14 residues in the CDR3. Here the CDR3 reads CASSESGTSNEQFF. The DNA of the CDR3 is TGCGCCAGCAGTGAGTCCGGGACTAGCAATGAGCAGTTCTTC.

The chain joins TRBV13 to TRBJ2-5; 9 bases align to TRBD2. The CDR3 is 14 amino acids. V lost 4 bases to trimming and J lost 1 base; unmatched junction nucleotides: 1. Germline V gives CDR1 PRHDT, CDR2 FYEKMQ (reference sequence). The CDR3 DNA is TGTGCCAGCAGCTCGGGACTAGCCCAAGAGACCCAGTACTTC. The encoded protein is CASSSGLAQETQYF.

V usage is TRBV29-1 and J usage is TRBJ2-5, with D uncertain. This CDR3 contains 12 residues. The germline V gene has CDR1 SQVTM and CDR2 ANQGSEA. V lost 4 bases to trimming and J lost 5 bases, with 11 bases between them. As DNA, the CDR3 is TGCAGCGTTGCGGGTTTGGAGGAGACCCAGTACTTC. Translated, it gives CSVAGLEETQYF.

The chain joins TRBV5-6 to TRBJ1-2; no firm D call. The CDR3 loop spans 14 amino acids. The V gene lost 0 bases and the J gene lost 3 bases, with 9 bases spanning the gap. In germline, CDR1 is SGHDT, CDR2 YYEEEE. CDR3 sequence reads: CASSLGWADYGYTF. The DNA for the CDR3 is TGTGCCAGCAGCTTGGGTTGGGCAGACTATGGCTACACCTTC.

The chain uses TRBV7-9 and TRBJ2-7, with D perhaps matching TRBD2 (6 bases). Germline-derived CDR1 and CDR2 are SEHNR and FQNEAQ (reference sequence). Deletions cut 5 bases from V and 5 bases from J, with 19 bases between. The CDR3 has 15 residues. The CDR3 loop is CASSGSGGLSNEQYF. DNA of the CDR3: TGTGCCAGCAGCGGCTCCGGGGGTCTCTCTAACGAGCAGTACTTC.

This chain connects TRBV2 to TRBJ1-6, with 7 bases lining up with TRBD1. The CDR3 contains 12 residues. V shed 8 bases, J shed 14 bases, and the junction held 9 bases outside the gene matches. Germline loops: CDR1 SNHLY, CDR2 FYNNEI. CDR3 coding DNA: TGTGCCAGCTCACAGGGGAAAGGAACCCTCCACTTT. Protein sequence: CASSQGKGTLHF.

This chain joins TRBV4-1 and TRBJ2-1; D is possibly TRBD2 (5 bases). V was shortened by 0 bases and J by 4 bases, with 10 bases between the two germline ends. CDR3 length equals 15 residues. CDR1 and CDR2 (germline): MGHRA, YSYEKL. The CDR3 sequence: CASSQERASYNEQFF. The CDR3 nucleotides are TGCGCCAGCAGCCAAGAGCGGGCGTCATACAATGAGCAGTTCTTC.

This sequence joins TRBV15 and TRBJ1-6, with 7 bases that match TRBD1. The CDR3 sequence is 15 residues long. The germline V gene encodes CDR1 LNHNV and CDR2 YYDKDF (reference sequence). V shed 0 bases and J 9 bases; nucleotides not matched to a gene: 5. CDR3: CATSRDTTGISPLHF. The DNA of the CDR3 is TGTGCCACCAGCAGAGATACGACAGGGATTTCACCCCTCCACTTT.

Comments on this clone: Other DNA sequences in this sample translate to the same CDR3. This chain uses TRBV9 with TRBJ1-1; 7 bases agree with TRBD1. Per the germline V gene, CDR1 is SGDLS and CDR2 is YYNGEE. V shed 0 bases, J shed 7 bases, and the junction held 0 bases outside the gene matches. The CDR3 is 12 amino acids. CDR3 loop: CASSVGQGEAFF. The CDR3 DNA is TGTGCCAGCAGCGTAGGACAGGGTGAAGCTTTCTTT.

This chain joins TRBV15 and TRBJ2-7; a possible D gene is TRBD1 (5 bases). Trimming stripped 2 bases from V and 4 bases from J, with 15 bases between. Germline V gene data show CDR1 as LNHNV and CDR2 as YYDKDF (reference sequence). The CDR3 length is 15 residues. This CDR3 is CATSRPDSSGYEQYF. The CDR3 DNA is TGTGCCACCAGCAGACCTGACAGTAGTGGGTACGAGCAGTACTTC.